This T cell receptor beta chain stems from a study of T cell responses to AZD1222 COVID-19 vaccine. Sequencing was performed with immunoSEQ multiplex PCR; in TCRdb, only in-frame clones are kept and a portion is missing. The sample contains about 200,000 clones, 88% of which appear only once. This TCR came from an adult in good health. The specimen comprised peripheral blood, sampled on day 0 of AZD1222 vaccination.

For the CDR3, the DNA is TGTGCCAGCAGCCCCCGAGCGGACGGAAATGAGCAGTTCTTC. Protein: CASSPRADGNEQFF. V gene TRBV9 combines with J gene TRBJ2-1, with TRBD2 as a possible D gene (5 bases). V was pared by 4 bases and J by 7 bases, with 15 bases between. The CDR3 runs 14 residues. Per germline, CDR1 SGDLS and CDR2 YYNGEE.